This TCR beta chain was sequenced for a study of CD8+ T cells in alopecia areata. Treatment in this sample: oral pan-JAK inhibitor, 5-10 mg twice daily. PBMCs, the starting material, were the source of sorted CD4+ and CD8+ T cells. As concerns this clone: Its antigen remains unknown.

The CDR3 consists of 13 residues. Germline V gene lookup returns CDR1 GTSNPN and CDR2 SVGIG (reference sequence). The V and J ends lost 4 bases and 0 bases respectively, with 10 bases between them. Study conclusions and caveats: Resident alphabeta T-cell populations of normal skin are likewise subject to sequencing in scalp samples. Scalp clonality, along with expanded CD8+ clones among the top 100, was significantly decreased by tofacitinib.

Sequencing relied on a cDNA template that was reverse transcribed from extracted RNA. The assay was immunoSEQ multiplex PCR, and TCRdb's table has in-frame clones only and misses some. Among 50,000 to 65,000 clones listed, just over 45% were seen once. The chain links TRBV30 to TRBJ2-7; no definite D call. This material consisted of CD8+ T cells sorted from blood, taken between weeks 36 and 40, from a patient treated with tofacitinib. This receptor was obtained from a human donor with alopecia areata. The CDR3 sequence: CAWTEDPSYEQYF. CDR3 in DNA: TGTGCCTGGACCGAGGACCCCTCCTACGAGCAGTACTTC.